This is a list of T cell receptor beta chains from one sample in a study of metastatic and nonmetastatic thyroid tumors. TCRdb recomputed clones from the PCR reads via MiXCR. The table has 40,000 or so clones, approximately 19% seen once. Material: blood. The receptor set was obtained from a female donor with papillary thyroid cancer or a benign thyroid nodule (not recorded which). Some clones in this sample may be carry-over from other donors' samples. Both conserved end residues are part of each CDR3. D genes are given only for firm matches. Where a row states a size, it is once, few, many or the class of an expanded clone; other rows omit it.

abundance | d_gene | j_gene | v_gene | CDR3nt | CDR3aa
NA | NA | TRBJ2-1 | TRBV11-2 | TGTGCCAGCAGCCCGGCGTGTGGGCGCGAAGGGGGGGGGTTCTTC | CASSPACGREGGGFF
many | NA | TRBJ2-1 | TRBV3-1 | TGTGCCAGCAGGGCCAGGGAGTCGGGGAATGAGCAGTTCTTC | CASRARESGNEQFF
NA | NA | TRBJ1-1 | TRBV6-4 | TGTGCCAACAGCCGAAGGCCTAGAACTGAAGCTTTCTTT | CANSRRPRTEAFF
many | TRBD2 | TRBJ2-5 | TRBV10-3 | TGTGCCATCAGTGATACTAGCGGGAGGGCTCGGCAAGAGACCCAGTACTTC | CAISDTSGRARQETQYF
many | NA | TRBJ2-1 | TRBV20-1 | TGCAGTGGGGGACTCCCCTCCTACAATGAGCAGTTCTTC | CSGGLPSYNEQFF
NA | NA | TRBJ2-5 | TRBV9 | TGTGCCAGCAGCGTACACCTATCTGGGACCCAGTACTTC | CASSVHLSGTQYF
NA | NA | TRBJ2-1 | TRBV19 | TGTGCCAGTAGTTACAGTGCGGGAAGCTCCTACAATGAGCAGTTCTTC | CASSYSAGSSYNEQFF
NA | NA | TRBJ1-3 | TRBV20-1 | TGCAGCGCAGCGAAGGGGGGCTCTGGAAACACCATATATTTT | CSAAKGGSGNTIYF
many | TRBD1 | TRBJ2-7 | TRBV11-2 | TGTGCCAGCAGCCAAGGACAGGGGGCTCAGCAGTACTTC | CASSQGQGAQQYF
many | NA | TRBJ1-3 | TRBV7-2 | TGTGCCAGCAGCTTAGTTTCAGGGGCGGGAAACACCATATATTTT | CASSLVSGAGNTIYF
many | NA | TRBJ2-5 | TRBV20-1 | TGCAGTGCTTCGAAACTGACAGGATCGTACCAAGAGACCCAGTACTTC | CSASKLTGSYQETQYF
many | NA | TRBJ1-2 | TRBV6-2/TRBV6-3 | TGTGCCAGCAGCCGACCGTCGAGGGTCCTGGACTATGGCTACACCTTC | CASSRPSRVLDYGYTF
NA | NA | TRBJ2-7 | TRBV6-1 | TGTGCCAGCAGTATGAACGGGGGCGGTTACGAGCAGTACTTC | CASSMNGGGYEQYF
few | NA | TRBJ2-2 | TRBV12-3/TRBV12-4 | TGTGCCAGTACGATGGGGACCGGGGAGCTGTTTTTT | CASTMGTGELFF
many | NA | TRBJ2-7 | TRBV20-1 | TGCAGTGCTAGAGAGGCCGTAGGTTACGAGCAGTACTTC | CSAREAVGYEQYF
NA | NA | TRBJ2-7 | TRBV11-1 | TGTGCCAGCAGCGCGCCGGGTAGCCGGGGTGCCAACGAGCAGTACTTC | CASSAPGSRGANEQYF
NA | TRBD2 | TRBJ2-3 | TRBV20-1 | TGCAGTGCTAGAGGGACTAGCGGGCCCCATTCTCCTAGAACAGATACGCAGTATTTT | CSARGTSGPHSPRTDTQYF
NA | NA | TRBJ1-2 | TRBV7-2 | TGTGCCAGCAGCTTAGGGGTGGCGATCGGGCGCTACACCTTC | CASSLGVAIGRYTF
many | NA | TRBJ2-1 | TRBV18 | TGTGCCAGCTCACCAGCGACTACGGAGGATGAGCAGTTCTTC | CASSPATTEDEQFF
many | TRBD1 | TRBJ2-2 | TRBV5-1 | TGCGCCAGCAGGCGAGGGACAGGGGGCAACACCGGGGAGCTGTTTTTT | CASRRGTGGNTGELFF
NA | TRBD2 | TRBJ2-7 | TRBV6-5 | TGTGCCAGCAGTTACGGGCTTACTAGCGGGAGAGGGGCCTACGAGCAGTACTTC | CASSYGLTSGRGAYEQYF
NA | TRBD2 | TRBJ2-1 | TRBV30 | TGTGCCTGGAGTGTATTAGCGGGGGGGCCCAATGAGCAGTTCTTC | CAWSVLAGGPNEQFF
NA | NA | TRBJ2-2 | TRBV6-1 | TGTGCCAGCAGTGGAGGGCTCGTAGACACCGGGGAGCTGTTTTTT | CASSGGLVDTGELFF
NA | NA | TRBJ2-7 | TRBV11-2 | TGTGCCAGCAGCCCCCGGGGAGAAACGCGCCGCTACGAGCAGTACTTC | CASSPRGETRRYEQYF
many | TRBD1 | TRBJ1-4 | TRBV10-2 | TGCGCCAGCGGGCAGGGGGAGTTTGAAAAACTGTTTTTT | CASGQGEFEKLFF
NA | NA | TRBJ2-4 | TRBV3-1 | TGTGCCAGCAGCCAAGGGGAAATACCAAACATTCAGTACTTC | CASSQGEIPNIQYF
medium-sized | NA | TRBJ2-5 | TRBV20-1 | TGCAGTGCCGACCCCGGTTTTGGCCAAGAGACCCAGTACTTC | CSADPGFGQETQYF
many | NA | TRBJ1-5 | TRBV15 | TGTGCCACCAGCAGAGATTCCGGTTCAGGACAGCCCCAGCATTTT | CATSRDSGSGQPQHF
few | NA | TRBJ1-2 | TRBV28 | TGTGCCAGCAGTTACCCCACAGTGGGCTGTGGCTACACCTTC | CASSYPTVGCGYTF
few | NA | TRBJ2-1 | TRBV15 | TGTGCCACCAGCAAAGACTCTTACAATGAGCAGTTCTTC | CATSKDSYNEQFF
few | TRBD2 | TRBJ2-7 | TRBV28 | TGTGCCAGCAGTCCGCCGGGGGGGGCAACCTACGAGCAGTACTTC | CASSPPGGATYEQYF
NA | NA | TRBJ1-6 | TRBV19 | TGTGCCAGTAGTTCGACGTCCAGGGGCCCCCTCCACTTT | CASSSTSRGPLHF
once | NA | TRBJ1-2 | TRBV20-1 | TGCAGTGCTAGCCTCCCGCCTCGAACTCTCCACTTC | CSASLPPRTLHF
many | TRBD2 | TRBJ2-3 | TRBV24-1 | TGTGCCACCAGTGATCGGCGGGAGGGCCGAGAAGATACGCAGTATTTT | CATSDRREGREDTQYF
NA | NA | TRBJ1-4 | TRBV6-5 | TGTGCCAGCAGTTACTCGGGACAAGTCAATGAAAAACTGTTTTTT | CASSYSGQVNEKLFF
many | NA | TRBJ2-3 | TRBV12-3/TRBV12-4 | TGTGCCAGCAGTTTAGGGAGGGGAACGCAGTATTTT | CASSLGRGTQYF
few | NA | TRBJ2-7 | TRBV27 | TGTGCCGGCAGTCCTGCAGTGGAATACGAGCAGTGCTTC | CAGSPAVEYEQCF
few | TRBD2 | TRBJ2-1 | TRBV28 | TGTGCCAGCAGTCCAAGACTAGCGGGATATTCCTACAACGAGCAGTTCTTC | CASSPRLAGYSYNEQFF
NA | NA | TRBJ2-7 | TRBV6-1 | TGTGCCAGCGGGGCGCGGGGTCAGGGGAGATACGAGCAGTACTTC | CASGARGQGRYEQYF
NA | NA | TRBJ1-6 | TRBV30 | TGTGCCTGGAAACCCCTTGCGAGCTCCTATAATTCACCCCTCCACTTT | CAWKPLASSYNSPLHF
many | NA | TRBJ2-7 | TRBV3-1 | TGTGCCAGCAGCCCCAGGGCGACCTACGAGCAGTACTTC | CASSPRATYEQYF
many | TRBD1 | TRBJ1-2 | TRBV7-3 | TGTGCCAGCAGCCTACCGGACAGGGGAGGCTATGGCTACACCTTC | CASSLPDRGGYGYTF
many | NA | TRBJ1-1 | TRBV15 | TGTGCCACCAGCTTATCCAGGGACACTGAAGCTTTCTTT | CATSLSRDTEAFF
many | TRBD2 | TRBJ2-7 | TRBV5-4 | TGTGCCAGCAGCTCCGCGCGAACTAGCGGGTTGGACGAGCAGTACTTC | CASSSARTSGLDEQYF
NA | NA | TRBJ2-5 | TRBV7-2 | TGTGCCAGCAGCTTAGGGTGGTGGACCCATCCAAAAGAGACCCAGTACTTC | CASSLGWWTHPKETQYF
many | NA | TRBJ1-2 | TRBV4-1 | TGCGCCAGCAGCCAAGCGGGGAGCGGCAGGCCGCAGAGCTTC | CASSQAGSGRPQSF
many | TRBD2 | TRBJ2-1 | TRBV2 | TGTGCCAGCAGTGAAGATGAGCTAGCGGCCTCCTACAATGAGCAGTTCTTC | CASSEDELAASYNEQFF
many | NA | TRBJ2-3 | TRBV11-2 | TGTGCCAGCAGCCCAGCCGGGATTAGCACAGATACGCAGTATTTT | CASSPAGISTDTQYF
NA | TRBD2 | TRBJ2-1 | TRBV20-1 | TGCAGTGCTAGGACTAGCGGGAGAAATGAGCAGTTCTTC | CSARTSGRNEQFF
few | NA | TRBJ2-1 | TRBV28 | TGTGCCAGCAGTCCCCGGGGGAGGCAGAATGAGCAGTTCTTC | CASSPRGRQNEQFF